These T cell receptor beta chains were read from a single sample in a study of T cell responses to AZD1222 COVID-19 vaccine. Here immunoSEQ multiplex PCR was the method, and the copy in TCRdb shows in-frame clones only, minus some. The sample has more than 95,000 clones, about 90% seen once; the top ten hold 6.5% to 8.5%. The specimen comprised peripheral blood, sampled on day 0 of AZD1222 vaccination. The source is an adult in good health. Both conserved end residues are part of each CDR3. The D gene is left open where the match is weak. Size values are once, few and many counts, or a class for expanded clones, and some rows have none.

>TRBV11-2|TRBJ2-7|once|TRBD1
CASSSWGQAPKEQYF
TGTGCCAGCAGCTCCTGGGGACAGGCCCCTAAGGAGCAGTACTTC
>TRBV5-1|TRBJ1-5|-|-
CASSPDGTDNQPQHF
TGCGCCAGCAGCCCGGATGGGACGGACAATCAGCCCCAGCATTTT
>TRBV27|TRBJ2-5|-|-
CASSSGTQYF
TGTGCCAGCAGTTCGGGGACCCAGTACTTC
>TRBV28|TRBJ1-5|once|-
CASSPQGGNQPQHF
TGTGCCAGCAGTCCACAGGGCGGCAATCAGCCCCAGCATTTT
>TRBV20-1|TRBJ1-6|-|-
CSASGRASSYNSPLHF
TGCAGTGCTAGTGGGCGGGCTAGCTCCTATAATTCACCCCTCCACTTT
>TRBV4-1|TRBJ2-7|-|-
CASSQDRGYEQYF
TGCGCCAGCAGCCAAGATCGGGGCTACGAGCAGTACTTC
>TRBV10-3|TRBJ2-7|-|TRBD1
CAISPGQNYEQYF
TGTGCCATCAGCCCGGGACAGAATTACGAGCAGTACTTC
>TRBV7-6|TRBJ2-7|-|TRBD1
CASSYAGTGESEQYF
TGTGCCAGCAGCTACGCCGGGACAGGAGAAAGTGAGCAGTACTTC
>TRBV28|TRBJ1-1|-|-
CASSLSGGSGTEAFF
TGTGCCAGCAGTCTAAGCGGTGGCAGCGGCACTGAAGCTTTCTTT
>TRBV7-9|TRBJ2-1|-|TRBD2
CASSPRLAVSYNEQFF
TGTGCCAGCAGCCCCCGTCTAGCGGTTTCCTACAATGAGCAGTTCTTC
>TRBV30|TRBJ2-3|once|TRBD2
CAWSVGTSADTQYF
TGTGCCTGGAGTGTCGGGACTAGCGCAGATACGCAGTATTTT
>TRBV28|TRBJ2-3|-|TRBD2
CASSFGLAVGTDTQYF
TGTGCCAGCAGTTTCGGACTAGCGGTGGGCACAGATACGCAGTATTTT
>TRBV5-1|TRBJ2-2|-|-
CASRLGSLSTGELFF
TGCGCCAGCAGATTAGGTTCCCTTTCCACCGGGGAGCTGTTTTTT
>TRBV9|TRBJ2-3|-|TRBD2
CASTPVGTSRLDTQYF
TGTGCCAGCACCCCGGTCGGGACTAGCCGACTAGATACGCAGTATTTT
>TRBV9|TRBJ1-5|-|TRBD1
CASSYTGDSNQPQHF
TGTGCCAGCAGCTACACAGGGGATAGCAATCAGCCCCAGCATTTT
>TRBV9|TRBJ1-1|-|-
CASSASADQTLTEAFF
TGTGCCAGCAGCGCATCAGCGGACCAAACCCTGACTGAAGCTTTCTTT
>TRBV10-3|TRBJ1-1|-|-
CAIRFRAKDTEAFF
TGTGCCATCAGATTCAGGGCCAAGGACACTGAAGCTTTCTTT
>TRBV28|TRBJ1-1|-|TRBD1
CASKMAGGTEAFF
TGTGCCAGCAAGATGGCAGGGGGAACTGAAGCTTTCTTT
>TRBV7-9|TRBJ1-1|few|-
CASSLVEGVATEAFF
TGTGCCAGCAGCTTAGTAGAGGGTGTAGCCACTGAAGCTTTCTTT
>TRBV12-3/TRBV12-4|TRBJ2-1|-|-
CASSPGKEQFF
TGTGCCAGCAGTCCGGGCAAGGAGCAGTTCTTC
>TRBV21-1|TRBJ2-2|-|-
CASDGGELFF
TGTGCCAGCGATGGTGGGGAGCTGTTTTTT
>TRBV2|TRBJ1-1|-|TRBD1
CASSYSTGNAFF
TGTGCCAGCAGTTATTCGACAGGGAACGCTTTCTTT
>TRBV7-9|TRBJ1-1|-|-
CASSSLGRGKEPNAEAFF
TGTGCCAGCAGCAGTTTGGGAAGGGGGAAAGAGCCCAACGCTGAAGCTTTCTTT
>TRBV7-9|TRBJ1-2|-|-
CASSPIQGYGYTF
TGTGCCAGCAGCCCAATACAGGGCTATGGCTACACCTTC
>TRBV11-2|TRBJ2-3|-|-
CASSPGSRGTDTQYF
TGTGCCAGCAGCCCCGGGTCGAGAGGCACAGATACGCAGTATTTT
>TRBV3-1/TRBV3-2|TRBJ2-2|-|-
CASSQDQVYTGELFF
TGTGCCAGCAGCCAAGACCAAGTGTACACCGGGGAGCTGTTTTTT
>TRBV29-1|TRBJ1-2|-|-
CSVKGGYGYTF
TGCAGCGTTAAGGGAGGTTATGGCTACACCTTC
>TRBV6-5|TRBJ1-6|-|TRBD1
CASSYVGQGVRSPLHF
TGTGCCAGCAGCTACGTCGGACAGGGTGTGAGGTCACCCCTCCACTTT
>TRBV5-4|TRBJ2-5|-|-
CASSLGLQGGETQYF
TGTGCCAGCAGCTTGGGACTCCAGGGTGGGGAGACCCAGTACTTC
>TRBV25-1|TRBJ2-7|-|-
CASSAQSSYEQYF
TGTGCCAGCAGTGCCCAGAGCTCCTACGAGCAGTACTTC
>TRBV5-4|TRBJ1-3|-|-
CASRSLDQGSGNTIYF
TGTGCCAGCAGGAGCTTGGATCAGGGTTCTGGAAACACCATATATTTT
>TRBV10-3|TRBJ1-1|-|-
CAISEEGRQGTEAFF
TGTGCCATCAGTGAGGAGGGGCGGCAAGGCACTGAAGCTTTCTTT
>TRBV9|TRBJ1-2|-|-
CASSGDRVNYGYTF
TGTGCCAGCAGCGGGGATAGGGTGAACTATGGCTACACCTTC